This T cell receptor beta chain was retrieved from a study of shared clonotypes between healthy human individuals. The overall study: Contributing individuals were two females and a few males aged 18 to 49.

The repertoire was sequenced with immunoSEQ multiplex PCR; TCRdb's copy has only in-frame clones and lacks some. The sample consists of about 980,000 clones, 60% to 85% of them appearing once. The CDR3 totals 14 residues. Trimming removed 4 bases at V and 2 bases at J, with 10 bases between. The germline V gene has CDR1 ENHRY and CDR2 SYGVKD. The chain is built from TRBV10-3 and TRBJ2-3, with unresolved D. The TCR was taken from a man aged 18 to 29 in good health. The sequencing sample was made of memory CD4+ T cells sorted from blood. Subset noted: CD45RA-negative fraction. CDR3 in amino acids: CAISGGLSTDTQYF. The CDR3 DNA follows: TGTGCCATCAGTGGGGGTTTATCCACAGATACGCAGTATTTT.